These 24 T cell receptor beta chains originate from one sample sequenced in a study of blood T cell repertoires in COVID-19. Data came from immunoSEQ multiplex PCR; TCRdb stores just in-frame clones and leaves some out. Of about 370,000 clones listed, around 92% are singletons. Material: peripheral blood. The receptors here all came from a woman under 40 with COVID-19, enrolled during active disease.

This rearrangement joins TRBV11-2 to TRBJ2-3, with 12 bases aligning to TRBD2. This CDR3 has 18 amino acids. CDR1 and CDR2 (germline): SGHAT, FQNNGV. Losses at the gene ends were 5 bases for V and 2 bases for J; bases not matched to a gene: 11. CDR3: CASSQGLAGETYTDTQYF. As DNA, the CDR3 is TGTGCCAGCAGCCAGGGACTAGCGGGCGAAACCTACACAGATACGCAGTATTTT. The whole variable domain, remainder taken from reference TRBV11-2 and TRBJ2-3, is EAGVAQSPRYKIIEKRQSVAFWCNPISGHATLYWYQQILGQGPKLLIQFQNNGVVDDSQLPKDRFSAERLKGVDSTLKIQPAKLEDSAVYLCASSQGLAGETYTDTQYFGPGTRLTVL.

For the CDR3, the DNA is TGTGCCAGTAGTATAGGGCAGGTCCCCTACAATGAGCAGTTCTTC. Amino acid sequence: CASSIGQVPYNEQFF. The J gene is TRBJ2-1, the V gene TRBV19; the D is unclear. Germline lookup yields CDR1 LNHDA and CDR2 SQIVND (reference sequence). Trimming removed 1 base at V and 2 bases at J, with 9 bases between. This CDR3 contains 15 residues.

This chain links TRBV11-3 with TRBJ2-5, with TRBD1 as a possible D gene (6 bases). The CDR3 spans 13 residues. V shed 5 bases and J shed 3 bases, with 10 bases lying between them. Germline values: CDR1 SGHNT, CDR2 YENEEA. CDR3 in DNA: TGTGCCAGCAGCATGGGGGCGGAAGAGACCCAGTACTTC. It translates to CASSMGAEETQYF.

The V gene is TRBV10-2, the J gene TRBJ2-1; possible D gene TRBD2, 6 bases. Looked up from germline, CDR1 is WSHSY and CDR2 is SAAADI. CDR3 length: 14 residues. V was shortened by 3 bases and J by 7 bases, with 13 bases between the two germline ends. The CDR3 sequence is CASSDSRDSNEQFF. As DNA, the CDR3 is TGCGCCAGCAGTGACTCGCGGGACTCAAATGAGCAGTTCTTC.

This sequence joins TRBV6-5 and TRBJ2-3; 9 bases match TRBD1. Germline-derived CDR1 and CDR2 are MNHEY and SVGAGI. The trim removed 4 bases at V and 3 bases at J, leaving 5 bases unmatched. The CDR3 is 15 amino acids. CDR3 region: CASSWGQGLTDTQYF. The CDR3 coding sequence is TGTGCCAGCAGTTGGGGACAGGGACTTACAGATACGCAGTATTTT.

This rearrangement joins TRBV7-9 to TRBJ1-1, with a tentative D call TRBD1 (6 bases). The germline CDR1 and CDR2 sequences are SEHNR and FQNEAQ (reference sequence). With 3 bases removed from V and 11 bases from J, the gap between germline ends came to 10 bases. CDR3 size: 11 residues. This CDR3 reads CASSFQGWAFF. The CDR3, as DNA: TGTGCCAGCAGCTTTCAGGGGTGGGCTTTCTTT.

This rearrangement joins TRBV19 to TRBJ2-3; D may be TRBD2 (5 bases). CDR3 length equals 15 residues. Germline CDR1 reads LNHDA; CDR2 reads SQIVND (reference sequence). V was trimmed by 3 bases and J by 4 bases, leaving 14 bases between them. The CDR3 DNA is TGTGCCAGTAGTATTTCCGGGGTAAGAGCAGATACGCAGTATTTT. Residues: CASSISGVRADTQYF.

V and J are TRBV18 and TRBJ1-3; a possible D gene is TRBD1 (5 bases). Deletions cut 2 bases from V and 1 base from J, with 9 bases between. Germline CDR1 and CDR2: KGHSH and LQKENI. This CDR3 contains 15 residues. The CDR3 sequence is CASSPGAGSGNTIYF. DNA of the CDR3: TGTGCCAGCTCACCAGGGGCAGGGTCTGGAAACACCATATATTTT.

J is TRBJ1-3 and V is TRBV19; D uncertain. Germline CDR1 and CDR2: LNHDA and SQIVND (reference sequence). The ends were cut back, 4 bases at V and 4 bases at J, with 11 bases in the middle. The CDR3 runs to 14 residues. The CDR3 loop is CASSSQRGGNTIYF. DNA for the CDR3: TGTGCCAGTAGTAGTCAGAGAGGGGGAAACACCATATATTTT.

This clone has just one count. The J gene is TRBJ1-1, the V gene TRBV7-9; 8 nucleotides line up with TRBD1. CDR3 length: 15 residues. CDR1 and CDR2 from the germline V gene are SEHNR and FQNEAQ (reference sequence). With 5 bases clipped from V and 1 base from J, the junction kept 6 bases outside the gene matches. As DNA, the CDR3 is TGTGCCAGCAGCGGCGCCGGGACAGGGAACACTGAAGCTTTCTTT. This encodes CASSGAGTGNTEAFF. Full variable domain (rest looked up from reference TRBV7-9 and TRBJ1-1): DTGVSQNPRHKITKRGQNVTFRCDPISEHNRLYWYRQTLGQGPEFLTYFQNEAQLEKSRLLSDRFSAERPKGSFSTLEIQRTEQGDSAMYLCASSGAGTGNTEAFFGQGTRLTVV.

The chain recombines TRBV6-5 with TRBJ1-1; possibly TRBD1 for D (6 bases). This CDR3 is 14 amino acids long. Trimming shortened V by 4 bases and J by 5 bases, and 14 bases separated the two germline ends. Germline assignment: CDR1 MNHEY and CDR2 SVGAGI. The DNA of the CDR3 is TGTGCCAGCAGTTCCCGACAGGCGAGGACTGAAGCTTTCTTT. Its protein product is CASSSRQARTEAFF.

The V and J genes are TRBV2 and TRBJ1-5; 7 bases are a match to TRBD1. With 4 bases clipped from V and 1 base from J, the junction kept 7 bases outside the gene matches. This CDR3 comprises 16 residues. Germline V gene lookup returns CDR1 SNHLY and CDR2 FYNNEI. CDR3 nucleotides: TGTGCCAGCAGTGGACAGGGCGGACTCAGCAATCAGCCCCAGCATTTT. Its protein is CASSGQGGLSNQPQHF.

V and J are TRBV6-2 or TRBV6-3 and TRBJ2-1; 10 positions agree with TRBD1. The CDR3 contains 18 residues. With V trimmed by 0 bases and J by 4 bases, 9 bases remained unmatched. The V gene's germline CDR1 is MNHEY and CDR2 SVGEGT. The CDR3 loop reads CASSYSGRQGALYNEQFF. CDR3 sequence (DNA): TGTGCCAGCAGTTACTCCGGGCGACAGGGGGCCCTTTACAATGAGCAGTTCTTC.

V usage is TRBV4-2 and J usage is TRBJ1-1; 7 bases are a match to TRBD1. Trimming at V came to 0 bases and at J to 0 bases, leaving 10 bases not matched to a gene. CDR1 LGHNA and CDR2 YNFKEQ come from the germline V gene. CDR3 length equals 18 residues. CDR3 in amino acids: CASSQDGSRGVMNTEAFF. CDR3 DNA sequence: TGTGCCAGCAGCCAAGATGGGTCCAGGGGGGTCATGAACACTGAAGCTTTCTTT.

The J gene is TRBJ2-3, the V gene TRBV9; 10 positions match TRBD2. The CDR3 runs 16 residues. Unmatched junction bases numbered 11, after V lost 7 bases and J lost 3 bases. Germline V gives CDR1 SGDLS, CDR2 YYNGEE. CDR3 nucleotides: TGTGCCAGCGCCCTCGATAGCGGGGGGCCAACAGATACGCAGTATTTT. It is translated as CASALDSGGPTDTQYF.

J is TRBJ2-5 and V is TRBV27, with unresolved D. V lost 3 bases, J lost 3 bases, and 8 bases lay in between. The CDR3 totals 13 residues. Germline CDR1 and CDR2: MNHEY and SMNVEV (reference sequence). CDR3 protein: CASSFFAEETQYF. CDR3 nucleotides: TGTGCCAGCAGTTTTTTTGCGGAAGAGACCCAGTACTTC.

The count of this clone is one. The CDR3 loop reads CASTLPGGNTGELFF. As DNA, the CDR3 is TGTGCCAGCACACTGCCCGGGGGGAACACCGGGGAGCTGTTTTTT. V is TRBV6-5 and J is TRBJ2-2, with a weak D call TRBD2 (6 bases). The CDR3 consists of 15 residues. V lost 7 bases and J lost 1, with 13 bases in between. The germline V gene has CDR1 MNHEY and CDR2 SVGAGI.

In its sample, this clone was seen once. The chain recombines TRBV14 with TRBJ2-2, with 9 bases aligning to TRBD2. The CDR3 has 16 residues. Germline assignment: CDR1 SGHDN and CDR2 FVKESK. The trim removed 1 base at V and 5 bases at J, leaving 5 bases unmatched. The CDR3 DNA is TGTGCCAGCAGCCAAGCCAGCGCGGGAGGGACCGGGGAGCTGTTTTTT. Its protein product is CASSQASAGGTGELFF.

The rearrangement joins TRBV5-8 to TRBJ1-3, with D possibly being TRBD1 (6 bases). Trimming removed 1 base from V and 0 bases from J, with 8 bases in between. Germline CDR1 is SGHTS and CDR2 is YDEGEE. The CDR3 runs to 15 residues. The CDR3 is CASSLSQGSGNTIYF. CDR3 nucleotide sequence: TGTGCCAGCAGCTTGTCACAGGGCTCTGGAAACACCATATATTTT. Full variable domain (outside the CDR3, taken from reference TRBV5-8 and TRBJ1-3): EAGVTQSPTHLIKTRGQQATLRCSPISGHTSVYWYQQALGLGLQFLLWYDEGEERNRGNFPPRFSGRQFPNYSSELNVNALELEDSALYLCASSLSQGSGNTIYFGEGSWLTVV.

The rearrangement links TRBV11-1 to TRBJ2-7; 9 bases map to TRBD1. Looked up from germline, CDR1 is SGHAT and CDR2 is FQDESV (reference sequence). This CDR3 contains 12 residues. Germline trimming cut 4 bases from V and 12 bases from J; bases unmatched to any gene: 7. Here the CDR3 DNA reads TGTGCCAGCAGCTCTACAGGGGGCGCGACGTACTTC. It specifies CASSSTGGATYF.

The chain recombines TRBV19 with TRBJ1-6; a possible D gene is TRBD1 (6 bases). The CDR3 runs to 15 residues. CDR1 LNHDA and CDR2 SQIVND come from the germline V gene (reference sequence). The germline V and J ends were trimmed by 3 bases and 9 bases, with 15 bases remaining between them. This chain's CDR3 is CASSIGNRVGSPLHF. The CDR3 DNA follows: TGTGCCAGTAGTATCGGTAACAGGGTAGGTTCACCCCTCCACTTT.

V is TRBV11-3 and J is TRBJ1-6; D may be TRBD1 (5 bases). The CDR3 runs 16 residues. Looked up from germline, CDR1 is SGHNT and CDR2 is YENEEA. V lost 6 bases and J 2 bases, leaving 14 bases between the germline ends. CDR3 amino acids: CASRVKGPTYNSPLHF. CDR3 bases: TGTGCCAGCAGGGTAAAGGGGCCCACCTATAATTCACCCCTCCACTTT.

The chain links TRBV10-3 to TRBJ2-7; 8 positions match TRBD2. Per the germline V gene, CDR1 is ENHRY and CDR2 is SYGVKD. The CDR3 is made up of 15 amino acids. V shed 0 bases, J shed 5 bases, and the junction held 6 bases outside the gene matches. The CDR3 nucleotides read TGTGCCATCAGTGAGTCCGGGACTAGTCTTAACGAGCAGTACGTC. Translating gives CAISESGTSLNEQYV.

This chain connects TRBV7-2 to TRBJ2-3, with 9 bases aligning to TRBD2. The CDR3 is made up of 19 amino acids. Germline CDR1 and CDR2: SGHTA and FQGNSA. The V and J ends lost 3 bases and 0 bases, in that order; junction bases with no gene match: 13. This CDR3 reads CASSFILSGGVTSTDTQYF. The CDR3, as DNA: TGTGCCAGCAGCTTCATACTTAGCGGGGGCGTAACTAGCACAGATACGCAGTATTTT.